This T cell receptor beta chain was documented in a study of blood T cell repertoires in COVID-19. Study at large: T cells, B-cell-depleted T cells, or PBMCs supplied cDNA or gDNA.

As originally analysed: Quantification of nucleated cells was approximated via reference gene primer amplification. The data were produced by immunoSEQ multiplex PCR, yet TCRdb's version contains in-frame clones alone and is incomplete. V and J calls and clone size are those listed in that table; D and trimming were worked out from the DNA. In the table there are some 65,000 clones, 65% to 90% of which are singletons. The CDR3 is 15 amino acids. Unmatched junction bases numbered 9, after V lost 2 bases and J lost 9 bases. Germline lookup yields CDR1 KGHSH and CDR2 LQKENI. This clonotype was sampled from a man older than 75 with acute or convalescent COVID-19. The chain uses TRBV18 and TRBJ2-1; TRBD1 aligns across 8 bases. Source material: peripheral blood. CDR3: CASSPGTGAVGEQFF. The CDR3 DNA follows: TGTGCCAGCTCACCAGGGACAGGCGCGGTAGGTGAGCAGTTCTTC. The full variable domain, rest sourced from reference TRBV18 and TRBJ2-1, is NAGVMQNPRHLVRRRGQEARLRCSPMKGHSHVYWYRQLPEEGLKFMVYLQKENIIDESGMPKERFSAEFPKEGPSILRIQQVVRGDSAAYFCASSPGTGAVGEQFFGPGTRLTVL.